Detailed here is one T cell receptor beta chain. This record belongs to a study of blood T cell repertoires in COVID-19. Study-wide context: Acute and convalescent COVID-19 samples came from the United States, Italy and Spain. PBMCs, B-cell-depleted T cells, or T cells provided the cDNA or gDNA that made up the material.

As originally analysed: Amplification of reference gene primers was used by the study to estimate nucleated cell counts. Here immunoSEQ multiplex PCR was the method, and the copy in TCRdb shows in-frame clones only, minus some. Clone size and V and J calls were adopted from that table, with D and trimming inferred from the DNA. Seen here are under 40,000 clones, 70% to 80% observed once, and the top ten hold 6% to 8%. V lost 5 bases to trimming and J lost 11 bases; unmatched junction nucleotides: 8. The CDR3 extends over 13 amino acids. Germline loops: CDR1 LGHDT, CDR2 YNNKEL (reference sequence). This receptor was taken from a woman aged 60-75 years with acute or convalescent COVID-19. The sample comprised peripheral blood. V and J are TRBV3-1 (or the pseudogene TRBV3-2) and TRBJ1-1; 10 bases agree with TRBD1. Here the CDR3 DNA reads TGTGCCAGCAGCTTCCGGGACAGGGGAATGGCTTTCTTT. It translates to CASSFRDRGMAFF.